Below are 5 T cell receptor beta chains sequenced from a single sample in a study of OX40 agonist ivuxolimab in advanced cancers. Profiled with immunoSEQ multiplex PCR; TCRdb holds only in-frame clones, not every one. Here the sample spans approximately 38,000 clones, approximately 79% being singletons. Sample: CD4+ or CD8+ T cells sorted from blood, taken in a trial of the OX40 agonist ivuxolimab. These receptors all stem from an adult with an advanced solid tumor such as melanoma, head and neck, liver or kidney cancer.

The chain links TRBV7-8 to TRBJ2-3, with 9 nucleotides matching TRBD2. This CDR3 has 15 amino acids. Germline CDR1 SGHVS, CDR2 FQNEAQ. V lost 1 base to trimming and J lost 3 bases; unmatched junction nucleotides: 2. This CDR3 reads CASSLVAGGTDTQYF. As DNA, the CDR3 is TGTGCCAGCAGCTTAGTCGCGGGAGGGACAGATACGCAGTATTTT.

This chain connects TRBV11-1 to TRBJ1-4; tentative D call: TRBD1 (6 bases). The CDR3 totals 16 residues. The V end lost 1 base, the J end lost 4 bases, and 13 bases lay between the germline ends. The germline gives CDR1 SGHAT, CDR2 FQDESV (reference sequence). The CDR3, as DNA: TGTGCCAGCAGCTTAGACCGTTACAGGGATAATGAAAAACTGTTTTTT. Translation: CASSLDRYRDNEKLFF.

This clone rates as medium-sized. The chain carries TRBV5-1 and TRBJ1-3, with TRBD1 identical over 10 bases. The CDR3 sequence is 15 residues long. From germline, CDR1 is SGHRS and CDR2 YFSETQ. Trimming at V came to 4 bases and at J to 1 base, leaving 2 bases not matched to a gene. CDR3 sequence reads: CASSKGQGSGNTIYF. In nucleotides, the CDR3 is TGCGCCAGCAGCAAGGGACAGGGGTCTGGAAACACCATATATTTT.

The chain couples TRBV7-9 to TRBJ2-7, with D possibly matching TRBD1 (5 bases). Germline V gene sequence: CDR1 SEHNR, CDR2 FQNEAQ (reference sequence). V lost 4 bases, J lost 2 bases, and 9 bases lay in between. The CDR3 spans 13 residues. In DNA, the CDR3 is TGTGCCAGCAGCTCACGGACAACCTACGAGCAGTACTTC. This encodes CASSSRTTYEQYF.

The rearrangement joins TRBV5-6 to TRBJ2-3; 12 bases agree with TRBD2. The CDR3 runs to 18 residues. J was trimmed by 3 bases and V by 0 bases; bases with no gene match: 8. CDR1 and CDR2 (germline): SGHDT, YYEEEE. CDR3 amino acids: CASSLGLAGAGLTDTQYF. Written as DNA, the CDR3 is TGTGCCAGCAGCTTGGGACTAGCGGGAGCAGGGCTGACAGATACGCAGTATTTT.